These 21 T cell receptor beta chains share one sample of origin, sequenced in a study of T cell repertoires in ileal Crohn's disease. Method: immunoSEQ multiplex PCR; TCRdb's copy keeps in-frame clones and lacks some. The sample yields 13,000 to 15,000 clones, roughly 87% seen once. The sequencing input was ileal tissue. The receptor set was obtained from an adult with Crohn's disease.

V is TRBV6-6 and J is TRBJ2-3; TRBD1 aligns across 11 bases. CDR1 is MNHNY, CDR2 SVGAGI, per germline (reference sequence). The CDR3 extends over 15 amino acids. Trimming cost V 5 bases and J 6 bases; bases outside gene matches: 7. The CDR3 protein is CASSPRTGGADTQYF. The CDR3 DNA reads TGTGCCAGCAGTCCCCGGACAGGGGGCGCCGATACGCAGTATTTT.

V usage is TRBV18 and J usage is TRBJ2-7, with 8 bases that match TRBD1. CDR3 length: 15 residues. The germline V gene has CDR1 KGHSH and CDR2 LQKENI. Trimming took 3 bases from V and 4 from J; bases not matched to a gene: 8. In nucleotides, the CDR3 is TGTGCCAGCTCACCCGCGGCAGGGGGCAGTTACGAGCAGTACTTC. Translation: CASSPAAGGSYEQYF.

DNA for the CDR3: TGTGCCAGCTCACCACCACTTGCAACTATCTACAATGAGCAGTTCTTC. Translated, it gives CASSPPLATIYNEQFF. This chain uses TRBV18 with TRBJ2-1; no firm D call. There are 16 residues in the CDR3. Germline assignment: CDR1 KGHSH and CDR2 LQKENI. The V end lost 0 bases, the J end lost 3 bases, and 12 bases lay between the germline ends.

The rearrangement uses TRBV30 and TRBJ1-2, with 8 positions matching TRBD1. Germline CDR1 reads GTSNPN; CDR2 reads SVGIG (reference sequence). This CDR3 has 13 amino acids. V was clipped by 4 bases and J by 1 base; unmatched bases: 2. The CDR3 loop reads CAWTGGLNYGYTF. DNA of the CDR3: TGTGCCTGGACAGGGGGCCTTAACTATGGCTACACCTTC.

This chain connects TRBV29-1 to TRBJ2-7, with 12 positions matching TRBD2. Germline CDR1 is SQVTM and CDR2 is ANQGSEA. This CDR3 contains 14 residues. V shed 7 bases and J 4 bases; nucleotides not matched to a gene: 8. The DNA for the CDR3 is TGCAGCGCCGGACTAGCGGGGTCTGGGTACGAGCAGTACTTC. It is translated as CSAGLAGSGYEQYF.

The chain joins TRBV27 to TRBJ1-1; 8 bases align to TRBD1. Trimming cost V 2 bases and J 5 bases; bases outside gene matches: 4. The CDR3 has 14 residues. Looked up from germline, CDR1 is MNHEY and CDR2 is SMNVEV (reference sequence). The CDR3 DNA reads TGTGCCAGCAGTTTACAGGGGGCAGTTACTGAAGCTTTCTTT. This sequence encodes CASSLQGAVTEAFF.

The CDR3, as DNA: TGTGCCAGCAGCGTAGAAGGACAGGGGACGGGCACAGATACGCAGTATTTT. Translating it yields CASSVEGQGTGTDTQYF. The chain is built from TRBV9 and TRBJ2-3; 9 bases map to TRBD1. Losses at the gene ends were 0 bases for V and 1 base for J; bases not matched to a gene: 6. The germline V gene encodes CDR1 SGDLS and CDR2 YYNGEE. The CDR3 sequence is 17 residues long.

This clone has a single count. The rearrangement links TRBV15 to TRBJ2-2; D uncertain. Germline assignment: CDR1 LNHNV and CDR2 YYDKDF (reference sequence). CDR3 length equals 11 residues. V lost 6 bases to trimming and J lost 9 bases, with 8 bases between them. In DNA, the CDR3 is TGTGCCACCAGTTTTTCCAGGGAGCTGTTTTTT. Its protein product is CATSFSRELFF.

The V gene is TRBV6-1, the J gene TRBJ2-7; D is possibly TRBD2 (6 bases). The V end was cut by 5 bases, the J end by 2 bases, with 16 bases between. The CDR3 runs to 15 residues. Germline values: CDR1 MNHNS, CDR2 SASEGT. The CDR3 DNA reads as TGTGCCAGCAGTAATCGTGGAGGGAACACCTACGAGCAGTACTTC. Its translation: CASSNRGGNTYEQYF.

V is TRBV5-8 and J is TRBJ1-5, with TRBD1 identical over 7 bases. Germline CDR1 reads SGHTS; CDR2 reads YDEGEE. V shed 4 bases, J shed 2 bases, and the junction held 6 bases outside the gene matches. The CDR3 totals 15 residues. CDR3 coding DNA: TGTGCCAGCAGCGCGGGGCAGGGGGGCAATCAGCCCCAGCATTTT. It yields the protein CASSAGQGGNQPQHF.

In DNA form, the CDR3 reads TGTGCCAGCAGTTACAGGGGGCATGGGGCCAACGTCCTGACTTTC. Its translation is CASSYRGHGANVLTF. J is TRBJ2-6 and V is TRBV6-5, with 7 bases that match TRBD1. Germline CDR1 reads MNHEY; CDR2 reads SVGAGI. V gave up 2 bases and J gave up 3 bases; unmatched junction bases: 1. This CDR3 comprises 15 residues.

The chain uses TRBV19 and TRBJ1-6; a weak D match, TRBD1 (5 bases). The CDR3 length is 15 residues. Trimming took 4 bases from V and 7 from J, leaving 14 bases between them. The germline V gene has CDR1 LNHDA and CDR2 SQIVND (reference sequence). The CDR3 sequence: CASSRQTRWNSPLHF. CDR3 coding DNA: TGTGCCAGTAGTAGACAGACGAGGTGGAATTCACCCCTCCACTTT.

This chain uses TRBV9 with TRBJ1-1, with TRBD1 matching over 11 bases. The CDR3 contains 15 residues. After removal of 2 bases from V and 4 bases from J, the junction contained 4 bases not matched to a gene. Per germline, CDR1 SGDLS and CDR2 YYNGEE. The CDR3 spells CASSVPGQGGTEAFF. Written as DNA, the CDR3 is TGTGCCAGCAGCGTCCCGGGACAGGGGGGCACTGAAGCTTTCTTT.

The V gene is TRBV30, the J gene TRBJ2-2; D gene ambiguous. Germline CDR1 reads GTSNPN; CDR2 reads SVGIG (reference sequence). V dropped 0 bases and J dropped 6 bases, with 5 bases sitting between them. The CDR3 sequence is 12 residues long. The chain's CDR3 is CAWSVRSGELFF. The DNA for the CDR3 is TGTGCCTGGAGTGTACGGTCCGGGGAGCTGTTTTTT.

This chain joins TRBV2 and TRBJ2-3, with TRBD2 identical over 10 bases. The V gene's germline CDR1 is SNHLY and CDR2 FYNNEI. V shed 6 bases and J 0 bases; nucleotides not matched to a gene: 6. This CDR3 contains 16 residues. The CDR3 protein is CASRGTSGTSTDTQYF. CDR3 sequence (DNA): TGTGCCAGCAGAGGAACTAGCGGGACTAGCACAGATACGCAGTATTTT.

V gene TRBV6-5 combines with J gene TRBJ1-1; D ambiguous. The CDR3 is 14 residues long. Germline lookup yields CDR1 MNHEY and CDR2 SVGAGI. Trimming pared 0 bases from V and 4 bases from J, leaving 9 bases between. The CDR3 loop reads CASSYSEGPTEAFF. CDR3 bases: TGTGCCAGCAGTTACTCCGAGGGTCCCACTGAAGCTTTCTTT.

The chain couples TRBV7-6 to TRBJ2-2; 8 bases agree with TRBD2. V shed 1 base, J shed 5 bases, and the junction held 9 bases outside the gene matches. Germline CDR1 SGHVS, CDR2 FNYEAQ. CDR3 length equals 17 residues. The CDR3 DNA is TGTGCCAGCAGCTTAGGGGCGGGAGGCCCGGGGACCGGGGAGCTGTTTTTT. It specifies CASSLGAGGPGTGELFF.

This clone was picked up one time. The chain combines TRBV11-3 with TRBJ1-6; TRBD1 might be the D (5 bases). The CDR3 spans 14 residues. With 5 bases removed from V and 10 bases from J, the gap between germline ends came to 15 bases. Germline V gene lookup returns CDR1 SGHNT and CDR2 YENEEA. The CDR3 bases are TGTGCCAGCAGCCGAGGACAAGTCGGGTCACCCCTCCACTTT. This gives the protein CASSRGQVGSPLHF.

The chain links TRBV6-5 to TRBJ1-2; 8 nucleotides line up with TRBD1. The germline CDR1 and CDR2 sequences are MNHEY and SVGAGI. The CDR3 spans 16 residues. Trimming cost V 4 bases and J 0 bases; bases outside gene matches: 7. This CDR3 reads CASSFGQGNSNYGYTF. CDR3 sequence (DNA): TGTGCCAGCAGTTTCGGACAGGGAAATTCTAACTATGGCTACACCTTC.

The CDR3 loop is CASSFGQGGHYEQYF. The CDR3 DNA sequence: TGCGCCAGCAGCTTCGGACAGGGGGGCCACTACGAGCAGTACTTC. This chain connects TRBV5-1 to TRBJ2-7; TRBD1 agrees at 10 bases. The length of the CDR3 is 15 residues. Germline CDR1 SGHRS, CDR2 YFSETQ. The junction had 5 bases not matched to a gene; V was cut back by 2 bases and J by 3 bases.

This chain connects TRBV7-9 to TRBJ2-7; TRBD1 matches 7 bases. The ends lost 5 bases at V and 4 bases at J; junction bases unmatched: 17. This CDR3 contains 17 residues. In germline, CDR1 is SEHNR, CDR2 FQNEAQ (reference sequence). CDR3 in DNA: TGTGCCAGCAGCCCCCATTCGGGACAGCCCGGTGGTTACGAGCAGTACTTC. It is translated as CASSPHSGQPGGYEQYF.